This TCR beta chain derives from a study of blood T cells in healthy people across ages. A sample-barcoded 5' primer and a J-beta primer mix were used in a second PCR of about 7 to 11 cycles. In TCRdb, the 5' RACE reads were re-called with MiXCR into one record per CDR3 protein. The table lists about 1,400,000 distinct CDR3 sequences, 59% of them singletons, with roughly 7% in the top ten. This CDR3 spans 16 amino acids. The V gene's germline CDR1 is MNHEY and CDR2 SVGAGI. The V gene lost 5 bases and the J gene lost 0 bases, with 14 bases spanning the gap. Sequenced input: blood. The clonotype comes from a man younger than 30 in good health. This chain connects TRBV6-5 to TRBJ2-4; D remains ambiguous. CDR3 sequence reads: CASSTPPTGAKNIQYF. DNA for the CDR3: TGTGCCAGCAGTACCCCACCGACTGGAGCCAAAAACATTCAGTACTTC.